The clone carrying this TCR beta chain has ten or more counts. Antigen specificity is unknown. Trimming stripped 4 bases from V and 0 bases from J, with 10 bases between. CDR1 and CDR2 from the germline V gene are MNHEY and SVGEGT. CDR3 length equals 15 residues. This entry comes from a study of T cells in Graves' hyperthyroidism and ophthalmopathy. Whole-study findings and limits: Most clonotypes that expanded in the thyroid above 0.001 also showed up in blood. The model's output predicted ophthalmopathy at a median of about 5.9 months prior to onset.

Patients showing uncontrolled infection, other autoimmune disease, pregnancy or lactation were ineligible. Diagnoses were established using clinical symptoms, serum thyroxine and TRAb, thyroid ultrasound and orbital computed tomography. Using RNA transcripts as the source, TCR beta CDR3 regions were amplified. First-round RT-PCR of the TCR CDR3 relied on the HTBI primer set. TCRdb ran MiXCR on the multiplex PCR reads and lists one entry per CDR3 protein. The sample lists approximately 610,000 distinct CDR3 sequences, around 15% occurring once. The chain combines TRBV6-2 or TRBV6-3 with TRBJ1-5; D unclear. The receptor was derived from a woman aged 40 to 50 with Graves' ophthalmopathy. Input material: blood. Here the CDR3 reads CASSSKGFSNQPQHF. CDR3 DNA: TGTGCCAGCAGTTCTAAGGGATTTAGCAATCAGCCCCAGCATTTT.